One and the same sample provided the 20 T cell receptor beta chains below, sequenced in a study of identical twins. TCRdb analysed the 5' RACE reads with MiXCR anew, one entry per CDR3 protein. The data contain 460,000 or so distinct CDR3 sequences, 12% to 15% of them singletons. These data are also associated with another study on yellow fever vaccine responses in identical twins.

Material: CD4+ T cells sorted from blood. These receptor sequences come from a woman aged 18-35 years in good health.

J is TRBJ2-5 and V is TRBV20-1; 12 bases align to TRBD2. V was clipped by 3 bases and J by 5 bases; unmatched bases: 4. The CDR3 totals 14 residues. CDR1 DFQATT and CDR2 SNEGSKA come from the germline V gene (reference sequence). The CDR3 bases are TGCAGTGCTAGGGGGACTAGCGGGTGGGAGACCCAGTACTTC. Residues: CSARGTSGWETQYF.

J is TRBJ2-1 and V is TRBV5-1, with 10 bases lining up with TRBD2. CDR3 length: 16 amino acids. J gave up 4 bases and V 3 bases, and 7 bases lay outside the gene matches. CDR1 is SGHRS and CDR2 is YFSETQ in the germline V gene. The CDR3 reads CASSSTGTSAYNEQFF. CDR3 nucleotide sequence: TGCGCCAGCAGCTCCACCGGGACTAGCGCGTACAATGAGCAGTTCTTC.

The chain employs TRBV7-8 and TRBJ1-4; D remains unclear. The V gene's germline CDR1 is SGHVS and CDR2 FQNEAQ. The CDR3 is made up of 14 amino acids. Between the trimmed V and J ends, which lost 5 bases and 4 bases, there was a span of 11 bases. The CDR3 DNA reads TGTGCCAGCAGCCTATCCGGCCATAATGAAAAACTGTTTTTT. Its protein product is CASSLSGHNEKLFF.

This clonotype was picked up one time. The J gene is TRBJ2-7, the V gene TRBV10-2; D might be TRBD1 or TRBD2, each matching 5 bases. CDR1 and CDR2 from the germline V gene are WSHSY and SAAADI. The CDR3 covers 12 residues. Trimming took off 10 bases at V and 3 bases at J, with 13 bases between the two ends. CDR3 in DNA: TGCGCCACCCGGGGACCCTACTACGAGCAGTACTTC. Translation: CATRGPYYEQYF.

This clonotype has a handful of counts. V gene TRBV6-2 or TRBV6-3 combines with J gene TRBJ2-7, with D unresolved. The CDR3 is 15 residues long. Germline V gene sequence: CDR1 MNHEY, CDR2 SVGEGT. The V and J ends lost 6 bases and 2 bases respectively, with 17 bases between them. The CDR3 nucleotides read TGTGCCAGCAGCCTTAGGAACAGTGAGGCCTACGAGCAGTACTTC. It is translated as CASSLRNSEAYEQYF.

This sequence joins TRBV6-2 or TRBV6-3 and TRBJ2-3, with D perhaps matching TRBD1 (5 bases). Trimming shortened V by 5 bases and J by 4 bases, and 16 bases separated the two germline ends. The CDR3 contains 15 residues. The V gene's germline CDR1 is MNHEY and CDR2 SVGEGT. The CDR3 DNA reads TGTGCCAGCAGTCTCCCGGGTCAGGGTCCAGATACGCAGTATTTT. Translating it yields CASSLPGQGPDTQYF.

The sample holds a few counts of this clonotype. V gene TRBV13 combines with J gene TRBJ2-1; D perhaps matches TRBD2 (7 bases). Germline CDR1 reads PRHDT; CDR2 reads FYEKMQ (reference sequence). Trimming removed 2 bases at V and 9 bases at J, with 20 bases between. This CDR3 has 16 amino acids. For the CDR3, the DNA is TGTGCCAGCAGCTTATTGGGGGGCGGGGGACCCACTGAGCAGTTCTTC. This gives the protein CASSLLGGGGPTEQFF.

This clonotype was seen at least ten times. The CDR3 loop is CASSTGTGIMGAFF. The CDR3 bases are TGTGCCAGCAGTACCGGGACAGGGATTATGGGCGCTTTCTTT. This sequence joins TRBV6-2 or TRBV6-3 and TRBJ1-1; 9 positions agree with TRBD1. This CDR3 comprises 14 residues. Per the germline V gene, CDR1 is MNHEY and CDR2 is SVGEGT. V was pared by 5 bases and J by 11 bases, with 12 bases of the junction left unmatched.

Of note for this clonotype: Because it lacks the conserved phenylalanine or tryptophan at the end, this CDR3 is likely a read error. Because the CDR3's place on the DNA is in doubt, the DNA is left out and the CDR3 is given as listed by TCRdb. The V gene is TRBV21-1, the J gene TRBJ2-7; TRBD2, the table's D call, lacks a check against the DNA. TRBV21-1 is marked as a pseudogene. The CDR3 length equals 11 residues, ends included. This CDR3 reads CASSRGTSGKL.

This clonotype appeared once. V usage is TRBV27 and J usage is TRBJ2-3, with D possibly being TRBD2 (5 bases). V shed 4 bases and J shed 2 bases, with 10 bases lying between them. Looked up from germline, CDR1 is MNHEY and CDR2 is SMNVEV (reference sequence). The CDR3 length is 14 residues. CDR3 region: CASSSGLFTDTQYF. CDR3 nucleotides: TGTGCCAGCAGTTCTGGACTTTTCACAGATACGCAGTATTTT.

In its sample, this clonotype was seen a few times. V gene TRBV20-1 combines with J gene TRBJ1-2; TRBD1 matches at 7 bases. The CDR3 has 14 residues. Germline V gene sequence: CDR1 DFQATT, CDR2 SNEGSKA (reference sequence). V lost 4 bases, J lost 0 bases, and 5 bases stayed unmatched. The CDR3 DNA reads TGCAGTGCTACTTCCGGGACAGCTAACTATGGCTACACCTTC. Its protein is CSATSGTANYGYTF.

This clonotype was detected only a few times. This chain joins TRBV4-3 and TRBJ1-5, with unresolved D. Germline CDR1 and CDR2: LGHNA and YSLEER. V was pared by 0 bases and J by 0 bases, with 6 bases between. The CDR3 has 15 residues. This CDR3 is CASSQDPNSNQPQHF. CDR3 bases: TGCGCCAGCAGCCAAGACCCCAATAGCAATCAGCCCCAGCATTTT.

Here the CDR3 DNA reads TGTGCCAGCAGCCCTCCCCGCCCACCGGATACGCAGTATTTT. Translating gives CASSPPRPPDTQYF. This chain links TRBV9 with TRBJ2-3; D remains ambiguous. Germline V gene lookup returns CDR1 SGDLS and CDR2 YYNGEE. CDR3 size: 14 residues. Trimming left V 4 bases short and J 6 bases short, with 15 bases between.

This clonotype appeared many times. J is TRBJ1-5 and V is TRBV12-3 or TRBV12-4; D is ambiguous. V lost 5 bases and J lost 3, with 2 bases in between. This CDR3 has 11 amino acids. CDR3 nucleotides: TGTGCCAGCAGTGCCAATCAGCCCCAGCATTTT. As protein: CASSANQPQHF.

The chain carries TRBV12-2 and TRBJ1-6. TRBV12-2 constitutes a pseudogene. The CDR3 is 17 residues long. Written as DNA, the CDR3 is TGTGCAAGTCGCTATATCCAGGACGGAGGGGATAATTCACCCCTCCACTTT. This translates into CASRYIQDGGDNSPLHF.

This rearrangement joins TRBV19 to TRBJ2-2, with D perhaps TRBD1 or TRBD2 (5 bases each). Trimming removed 2 bases at V and 4 bases at J, with 8 bases between. Germline lookup yields CDR1 LNHDA and CDR2 SQIVND (reference sequence). This CDR3 is built from 14 residues. This CDR3 reads CASSIYGTTGELFF. DNA for the CDR3: TGTGCCAGTAGTATATACGGGACCACCGGGGAGCTGTTTTTT. Using reference TRBV19 and TRBJ2-2 for the parts outside the CDR3, the full variable domain is DGGITQSPKYLFRKEGQNVTLSCEQNLNHDAMYWYRQDPGQGLRLIYYSQIVNDFQKGDIAEGYSVSREKKESFPLTVTSAQKNPTAFYLCASSIYGTTGELFFGEGSRLTVL.

DNA for the CDR3: TGTGCCACCAGCAGAGATCCAAGGGACGAGCAGTTCTTC. It codes for CATSRDPRDEQFF. This chain links TRBV15 with TRBJ2-1; D may match TRBD1 or TRBD2 (5 bases each). The CDR3 consists of 13 residues. Germline CDR1 and CDR2: LNHNV and YYDKDF (reference sequence). V gave up 0 bases and J gave up 10 bases, with 10 bases separating them.

This clonotype was seen only a few times. The chain carries TRBV20-1 and TRBJ2-1; 8 positions match TRBD1. J gave up 7 bases and V 1 base, and 0 bases lay outside the gene matches. CDR1 and CDR2 from the germline V gene are DFQATT and SNEGSKA (reference sequence). The CDR3 consists of 12 residues. DNA for the CDR3: TGCAGTGCTAGAGGGGACAGGAATGAGCAGTTCTTC. Translating gives CSARGDRNEQFF.

This clonotype was counted ten times or more. The chain has TRBV7-8 and TRBJ1-6; D uncertain. Germline V gene data show CDR1 as SGHVS and CDR2 as FQNEAQ. Trimming took 7 bases from V and 7 from J, leaving 17 bases between them. The CDR3 is 15 amino acids. The CDR3 protein is CASTRNPPGNSPLHF. The DNA of the CDR3 is TGTGCCAGCACCCGAAACCCCCCGGGGAATTCACCCCTCCACTTT.

This clonotype was seen only a few times. J is TRBJ2-1 and V is TRBV24-1; D might be TRBD2 (5 bases). Germline-derived CDR1 and CDR2 are KGHDR and SFDVKD. CDR3 length: 14 amino acids. The germline V and J ends were trimmed by 3 bases and 13 bases, with 18 bases remaining between them. As DNA, the CDR3 is TGTGCCACCAGTGATCCCACGGGGTTAGGGAGCCAGTTCTTC. This translates into CATSDPTGLGSQFF.